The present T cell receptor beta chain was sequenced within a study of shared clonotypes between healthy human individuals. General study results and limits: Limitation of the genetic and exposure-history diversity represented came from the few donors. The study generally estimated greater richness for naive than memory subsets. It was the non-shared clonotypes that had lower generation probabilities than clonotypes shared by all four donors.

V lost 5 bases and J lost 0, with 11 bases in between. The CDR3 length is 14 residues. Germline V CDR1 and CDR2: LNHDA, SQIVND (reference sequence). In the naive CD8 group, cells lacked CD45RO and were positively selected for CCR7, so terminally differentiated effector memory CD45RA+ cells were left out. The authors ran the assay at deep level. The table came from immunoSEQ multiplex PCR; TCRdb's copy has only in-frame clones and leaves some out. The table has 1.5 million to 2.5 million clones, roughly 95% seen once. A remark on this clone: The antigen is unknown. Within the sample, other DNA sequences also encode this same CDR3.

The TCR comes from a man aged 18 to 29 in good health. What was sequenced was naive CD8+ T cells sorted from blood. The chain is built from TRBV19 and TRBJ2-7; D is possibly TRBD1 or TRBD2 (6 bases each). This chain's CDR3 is CASSFGGSSYEQYF. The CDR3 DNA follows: TGTGCCAGTAGTTTCGGGGGCAGCTCCTACGAGCAGTACTTC.